A selection of T cell receptor beta chains follows, all from one sample in a study of blood T cells in healthy people across ages. TCRdb independently ran MiXCR on the 5' RACE reads; one entry per CDR3 protein. The sample records some 700,000 distinct CDR3 sequences, 20% to 25% being singletons. Sequencing was carried out using blood. These receptor sequences come from a man aged 65 to 85 in good health. The CDR3 runs from the conserved cysteine through the conserved F or W. The D gene is left open where the match is weak. Part of the rows lack a size; the others show once, few, many or a class for expanded clones.

CDR3 length | D gene | clone size | J gene | V gene | CDR3 DNA | CDR3 protein
15 | TRBD1 | few | TRBJ1-6 | TRBV12-3/TRBV12-4 | TGTGCCAGCGGGAGACAGGGCGTTTATAATTCACCCCTCCACTTT | CASGRQGVYNSPLHF
13 | . | . | TRBJ2-3 | TRBV5-1 | TGCGCCAGCTCCTCCTCCAGTCCCGGTACGCAGTATTTT | CASSSSSPGTQYF
14 | . | few | TRBJ1-3 | TRBV6-6 | TGTGCCAGCAAAACGAAGAACTCTGGAAACACCATATATTTT | CASKTKNSGNTIYF
12 | . | . | TRBJ2-5 | TRBV18 | TGTGCCAGCTCACCTTTCGGGGAGACCCAGTACTTC | CASSPFGETQYF
15 | . | . | TRBJ1-4 | TRBV4-2 | TGTGCCAGCAGCCAAGATTGGGGGGGCAGTGAAAAACTGTTTTTT | CASSQDWGGSEKLFF
14 | . | few | TRBJ2-7 | TRBV2 | TGTGCCAACAGTACTGGACGTCTCACCTACGAGCAGTACTTC | CANSTGRLTYEQYF
15 | . | . | TRBJ2-3 | TRBV10-3 | TGTGCCATCAGTGAGTCTCGACCATACCCAGATACGCAGTATTTT | CAISESRPYPDTQYF
14 | . | . | TRBJ1-6 | TRBV25-1 | TGTGCCAGCAGTGAGATCAGGGTTGATTCACCCCTCCACTTT | CASSEIRVDSPLHF
12 | . | few | TRBJ1-2 | TRBV6-5 | TGTGCCAGCAGCCGTCGGGGGCGCGGCTACACCTTC | CASSRRGRGYTF
14 | . | . | TRBJ2-5 | TRBV10-3 | TGTGCCATCAGTGAGAACGGTCTACAAGAGACCCAGTACTTC | CAISENGLQETQYF
12 | . | . | TRBJ2-1 | TRBV20-1 | TGCAGTGCAACCGGGAGTACCAATGAGCAGTTCTTC | CSATGSTNEQFF
13 | . | . | TRBJ1-1 | TRBV20-1 | TGCAGTGCTAGCCTGACTCAACGCACTGAAGCTTTCTTT | CSASLTQRTEAFF
13 | TRBD2 | . | TRBJ2-1 | TRBV7-9 | TGTGCCGGAGAGACTAGCGGGAGCAATGAGCAGTTCTTC | CAGETSGSNEQFF
14 | . | . | TRBJ2-2 | TRBV29-1 | TGCAGCGTTTGGAGGCAGGATTACCCCGGGGAGCTGTTTTTT | CSVWRQDYPGELFF
11 | . | few | TRBJ1-3 | TRBV29-1 | TGCAGCGTTGAGTGGGGAAACACCATATATTTT | CSVEWGNTIYF
12 | . | few | TRBJ2-7 | TRBV28 | TGTGCCAGCAGACAGACCAAGAACGAGCAGTACTTC | CASRQTKNEQYF
11 | . | . | TRBJ1-1 | TRBV7-8 | TGTGTCAGCACCAAAAATGGAGGCGCTTTCTTT | CVSTKNGGAFF
14 | TRBD2 | many | TRBJ2-3 | TRBV12-3/TRBV12-4 | TGTGCCAGCAGAGGACTAGCTGGAGGAGATACGCAGTATTTT | CASRGLAGGDTQYF
12 | . | . | TRBJ2-7 | TRBV12-3/TRBV12-4 | TGTGCCAGGGGGCCTCAGGGTTACGAGCAGTACTTC | CARGPQGYEQYF
14 | . | few | TRBJ1-4 | TRBV20-1 | TGCAGTGCTAGAGACCTGATGGGTGAGGAAAAACTGTTTTTT | CSARDLMGEEKLFF
15 | . | . | TRBJ2-5 | TRBV11-2 | TGTGCCAGCAGCTTTAGTCGACAAAACCAAGAGACCCAGTACTTC | CASSFSRQNQETQYF
15 | TRBD2 | . | TRBJ2-4 | TRBV12-3/TRBV12-4 | TGTGCCAGCAGTTCAAATAGCGGGAGGGGAAACATTCAGTACTTC | CASSSNSGRGNIQYF
13 | TRBD1 | few | TRBJ1-6 | TRBV6-2/TRBV6-3 | TGTGCCAGCGGACAGGATTGGAATTCACCCCTCCACTTT | CASGQDWNSPLHF
13 | . | . | TRBJ1-2 | TRBV3-1 | TGTGCCAGCAGCCAAGAACCAGAGGAGGGCTACACCTTC | CASSQEPEEGYTF
16 | TRBD1 | . | TRBJ1-2 | TRBV6-5 | TGTGCCAGCAGTCAATACGACAGGGAGCTAAAATATGGCTACACCTTC | CASSQYDRELKYGYTF
16 | . | . | TRBJ2-2 | TRBV20-1 | TGCAGTGCTACCAACCCCGAGGACGGGAACACCGGGGAGCTGTTTTTT | CSATNPEDGNTGELFF
15 | . | few | TRBJ2-3 | TRBV20-1 | TGCAGTGCTAGCGACCGGGACACCAGCACAGATACGCAGTATTTT | CSASDRDTSTDTQYF
18 | . | few | TRBJ2-4 | TRBV4-1 | TGCGCCAGCAGCCCCATGCATCTGGGGGGCCTAGCCAAAAACATTCAGTACTTC | CASSPMHLGGLAKNIQYF
15 | . | . | TRBJ2-3 | TRBV9 | TGTGCCAGCAGCGTAGCTACAGGGAGGGCCGATACGCAGTATTTT | CASSVATGRADTQYF
16 | TRBD2 | . | TRBJ2-1 | TRBV27 | TGTGCCAGCAGTTTTACGGGACTAGCGGGAGGGAGAGGGCAGTTCTTC | CASSFTGLAGGRGQFF
14 | TRBD1 | . | TRBJ1-1 | TRBV12-3/TRBV12-4 | TGTGCCAGCAGGCGACAGGGGGCGAGGACTGAAGCTTTCTTT | CASRRQGARTEAFF
14 | . | few | TRBJ2-3 | TRBV5-1 | TGCGCCAGCAGCTTGGGCGGGACGGGAGATACGCAGTATTTT | CASSLGGTGDTQYF
14 | TRBD2 | . | TRBJ2-1 | TRBV6-1 | TGTGCCAGCAGAGCCAGCGGGAGTAGGAATGAGCAGTTCTTC | CASRASGSRNEQFF
13 | . | few | TRBJ1-2 | TRBV5-1 | TGCGCCAGCAGCTTAAGCCGACGGTATGGCTACACCTTC | CASSLSRRYGYTF
11 | TRBD1 | few | TRBJ1-2 | TRBV29-1 | TGCAGCGTACCGGACAGGGTAGGCTACACCTTC | CSVPDRVGYTF
13 | . | . | TRBJ1-4 | TRBV7-8 | TGTGCCAGCAGCCATTTTGCAGGGGAAAAACTGTTTTTT | CASSHFAGEKLFF
13 | TRBD1 | . | TRBJ2-5 | TRBV29-1 | TGCAGCGCCGCCGAGACAGGGCAAGAGACCCAGTACTTC | CSAAETGQETQYF
16 | TRBD2 | many | TRBJ2-7 | TRBV7-6 | TGTGCCAGCAGCTCGGGACTAGCGGGGGCCCCTTACGAGCAGTACTTC | CASSSGLAGAPYEQYF
16 | TRBD2 | few | TRBJ2-1 | TRBV7-2 | TGTGCCAGCAGCTTAGATACTAGCGCGGGGGGGAATGAGCAGTTCTTC | CASSLDTSAGGNEQFF
14 | TRBD1 | many | TRBJ2-4 | TRBV20-1 | TGCAGTGCGAAGCCCCGGGACAGATCCAACATTCAGTACTTC | CSAKPRDRSNIQYF
16 | TRBD1 | . | TRBJ1-3 | TRBV20-1 | TGCAGTGCTAGAGTTCCGCAGGGGGGGGTCGGAAACACCATATATTTT | CSARVPQGGVGNTIYF
13 | TRBD1 | . | TRBJ2-7 | TRBV28 | TGTGCCAGCAGTAGGACAGGGGTCCACGAGCAGTACTTC | CASSRTGVHEQYF
15 | TRBD1 | few | TRBJ2-5 | TRBV3-1 | TGTGCCAGCAGCCAAGGGACAGGGACCCTTGGGACCCAGTACTTC | CASSQGTGTLGTQYF
15 | . | few | TRBJ2-7 | TRBV13 | TGTGCCAGCAGCTTGTCCCGAGCGGTCTCCTACGAGCAGTACTTC | CASSLSRAVSYEQYF
16 | TRBD1 | few | TRBJ1-6 | TRBV27 | TGTGCCAGCAGCCGAGCTTTCGGGACAGGGGGTTCACCCCTCCACTTT | CASSRAFGTGGSPLHF
18 | TRBD1 | . | TRBJ1-1 | TRBV7-8 | TGTGCCAGCAGCATTGGAGACAGGGGCCTAGTGGAGAACACTGAAGCTTTCTTT | CASSIGDRGLVENTEAFF
17 | . | . | TRBJ2-2 | TRBV21-1 | TGTGCCAGCAGCAAAGCCAGGACAGCTGAAAGGGACGGGGAGCTGTTTTTT | CASSKARTAERDGELFF
12 | . | . | TRBJ2-1 | TRBV7-9 | TGTGCCAGCAGCTTAGTGGCTGGGGAGCAGTTCTTC | CASSLVAGEQFF
15 | . | few | TRBJ1-4 | TRBV19 | TGTGCCAGTAGTCGGGGACGGCGGGGGGATGAAAAACTGTTTTTT | CASSRGRRGDEKLFF
14 | TRBD1 | . | TRBJ1-5 | TRBV20-1 | TGCAGCGCGGAGACAGGGGCAAGCAATCAGCCCCAGCATTTT | CSAETGASNQPQHF
15 | . | few | TRBJ2-3 | TRBV4-1 | TGCGCCAGCAGCCAAGGATTGCACGGGACAGATACGCAGTATTTT | CASSQGLHGTDTQYF
14 | TRBD2 | . | TRBJ2-5 | TRBV3-1 | TGTGCCAGCAGCCAGGCACTAGCGCGGGAGACCCAGTACTTC | CASSQALARETQYF
15 | TRBD2 | few | TRBJ2-4 | TRBV7-2 | TGTGCCAGCAGCTTAGAGGGCGGGAGGGCGGACATTCAGTACTTC | CASSLEGGRADIQYF
17 | . | few | TRBJ1-5 | TRBV12-5 | TGTGCTAGTGGCCTCTTTACATGGGCGAGTAGCAATCAGCCCCAGCATTTT | CASGLFTWASSNQPQHF
13 | . | many | TRBJ1-1 | TRBV27 | TGTGCCAGCAGTTTTGGGGCGGGCACTGAAGCTTTCTTT | CASSFGAGTEAFF
15 | . | . | TRBJ1-1 | TRBV6-2/TRBV6-3 | TGTGCCAGCAGCGCACTGACGTGGATGAACACTGAAGCTTTCTTT | CASSALTWMNTEAFF
15 | . | . | TRBJ1-4 | TRBV7-9 | TGTGCCAGCAGCTACGAATCGGGGTTTAATGAAAAACTGTTTTTT | CASSYESGFNEKLFF
12 | . | few | TRBJ2-7 | TRBV20-1 | TGCAGTGCGGACTTGCGCTCCTACGAGCAGTACTTC | CSADLRSYEQYF
15 | . | . | TRBJ1-1 | TRBV20-1 | TGCAGTGCGACAAGGCCACGGCTAAAGGGCGCTGAAGCTTTCTTT | CSATRPRLKGAEAFF